The 13 T cell receptor beta chains below all came from one sample that was sequenced in a study of a mutant IDH1 vaccine in newly diagnosed glioma. No antigen is known for these receptors. Only in-frame clones appear in the TCRdb table, and some are missing; sequencing was by immunoSEQ multiplex PCR. There are 60,000 or so clones in the sample; roughly three quarters occur only once, and approximately 8% lies in the top ten. The sample's time point: week 23, last vaccination. Vaccine doses each comprised 300 ug of mutant IDH1 20-mer peptide, with topical imiquimod. The sample here was PBMCs, taken from a glioma patient whose treatment included an IDH1 peptide vaccine. These receptors all come from a woman in her forties with glioma. Some clones in this sample may be carry-over from other donors' samples.

Only a few counts were recorded for this clone. The chain uses TRBV4-2 and TRBJ1-1, with unresolved D. CDR3 length: 12 residues. Germline V gene data show CDR1 as LGHNA and CDR2 as YNFKEQ. Trimming pared 8 bases from V and 1 base from J, leaving 8 bases between. The CDR3, as DNA: TGTGCCAGCGCGAGACAGAACACTGAAGCTTTCTTT. Translated, it gives CASARQNTEAFF.

The J gene is TRBJ1-1, the V gene TRBV6-5; possibly TRBD1 for D (5 bases). V was clipped by 8 bases and J by 10 bases, with 20 bases between them. CDR1 and CDR2 (germline): MNHEY, SVGAGI. This CDR3 is built from 13 residues. CDR3 in DNA: TGTGCCAGCTGTACAGACAGCCCACGGCGAGCTTTCTTT. As protein: CASCTDSPRRAFF.

J is TRBJ2-3 and V is TRBV4-2, with 10 bases that match TRBD2. V lost 0 bases and J lost 2; bases outside the gene matches: 14. The CDR3 extends over 20 amino acids. Germline lookup yields CDR1 LGHNA and CDR2 YNFKEQ. The CDR3 nucleotides read TGTGCCAGCAGCCAAGATCTTCCACGGGATAGCGGGGGGTTCACAGATACGCAGTATTTT. As protein: CASSQDLPRDSGGFTDTQYF.

The chain employs TRBV5-6 and TRBJ1-2; 7 bases are shared with TRBD1. The CDR3 length is 11 residues. The V and J ends lost 4 bases and 7 bases, in that order; junction bases with no gene match: 1. CDR1 and CDR2 (germline): SGHDT, YYEEEE. DNA for the CDR3: TGTGCCAGCAGCCGACAGGGTGGCTACACCTTC. Protein: CASSRQGGYTF.

CDR3 region: CASSRGQGTEAFF. The DNA for the CDR3 is TGCGCCAGCAGCCGGGGACAGGGCACTGAAGCTTTCTTT. This chain connects TRBV4-1 to TRBJ1-1; the match to TRBD1 covers 9 bases. This CDR3 is 13 amino acids long. With 4 bases clipped from V and 4 bases from J, the junction kept 1 base outside the gene matches. Looked up from germline, CDR1 is MGHRA and CDR2 is YSYEKL.

V usage is TRBV5-4 and J usage is TRBJ1-1; D is possibly TRBD1 (6 bases). The CDR3 runs 15 residues. Germline loops: CDR1 SGHNT, CDR2 YYREEE (reference sequence). Trimming took 5 bases from V and 3 from J, leaving 17 bases between them. In DNA form, the CDR3 reads TGTGCCAGCAGTCCGGGGGGCGGATCGGACACTGAAGCTTTCTTT. Encoded protein: CASSPGGGSDTEAFF.

Here the CDR3 DNA reads TGTGCCAGTAGTGCCCGACAGGGGCGACGCACCGGGGAGCTGTTTTTT. This encodes CASSARQGRRTGELFF. The J gene is TRBJ2-2, the V gene TRBV19; TRBD1 matches at 8 bases. The ends lost 5 bases at V and 4 bases at J; junction bases unmatched: 9. Germline CDR1 reads LNHDA; CDR2 reads SQIVND (reference sequence). CDR3 length: 16 residues.

This rearrangement joins TRBV2 to TRBJ2-7, with 7 nucleotides matching TRBD2. The CDR3 has 15 amino acids. CDR1 and CDR2 (germline): SNHLY, FYNNEI. The V segment lost 4 bases and the J segment 3 bases; nucleotides outside the gene matches: 9. CDR3 loop: CASSGHGDYIYEQYF. DNA for the CDR3: TGTGCCAGCAGTGGGCACGGGGACTACATCTACGAGCAGTACTTC.

The rearrangement uses TRBV6-1 and TRBJ1-1; D gene ambiguous. Germline loops: CDR1 MNHNS, CDR2 SASEGT. This CDR3 has 13 amino acids. The V end lost 1 base, the J end lost 6 bases, and 9 bases lay between the germline ends. CDR3 amino acids: CASSEGSSPEAFF. The CDR3 nucleotides read TGTGCCAGCAGTGAAGGTTCGAGTCCTGAAGCTTTCTTT.

The chain uses TRBV9 and TRBJ2-3; perhaps TRBD2 as D (7 bases). CDR1 is SGDLS, CDR2 YYNGEE, per germline. There are 16 residues in the CDR3. Trimming pared 4 bases from V and 5 bases from J, leaving 20 bases between. The CDR3 loop reads CASSSRGDPGGDTQYF. CDR3 DNA: TGTGCCAGCAGCTCAAGGGGGGACCCGGGAGGAGATACGCAGTATTTT.

The rearrangement joins TRBV4-3 to TRBJ2-2, with D unclear. V was shortened by 9 bases and J by 0 bases, with 8 bases between the two germline ends. This CDR3 spans 13 amino acids. CDR1 is LGHNA, CDR2 YSLEER, per germline. The CDR3 spells CASKKSNTGELFF. The DNA for the CDR3 is TGCGCCAGTAAAAAGTCGAACACCGGGGAGCTGTTTTTT.

Points on this clone: At one end, the junction sequence differs from germline, possibly due to a read error. V gene TRBV5-1 combines with J gene TRBJ2-7; D gene uncertain. Germline V lookup: CDR1 SGHRS, CDR2 YFSETQ. This CDR3 spans 14 amino acids. DNA for the CDR3: TGCGCCAGCAGCTTGGCCCAAACCTCCGACGAGCAGTACTTC. It codes for CASSLAQTSDEQYF.

This chain uses TRBV5-1 with TRBJ1-2, with a tentative D call TRBD1 (6 bases). Trimming removed 2 bases at V and 9 bases at J, with 17 bases between. The length of the CDR3 is 14 residues. The germline V gene encodes CDR1 SGHRS and CDR2 YFSETQ. Here the CDR3 DNA reads TGCGCCAGCAGCTTAATGTGGGGCAGGGGAAGCTACACCTTC. It yields the protein CASSLMWGRGSYTF.